The T cell receptor (beta chain) under discussion was sequenced for a study of T cell responses to AZD1222 COVID-19 vaccine. Study at large: Second-dose timings of about 4 or about 12 weeks were pooled. The study, taken as a whole, reports: Mostly white British, mostly female donors; authors suggested clonal diversity may be underestimated. Per reports, nearly half of all spike-specific TCRs target regions that are unmutated in variants. The study found Spike-specific TCR breadth and depth rose after two AZD1222 doses.

Here immunoSEQ multiplex PCR was the method, and the copy in TCRdb shows in-frame clones only, minus some. The sample lists roughly 120,000 clones; around nine tenths were seen once. The V gene end was trimmed by 7 bases and the J gene end by 2 bases; junction bases not matched to a gene: 7. Germline V gene lookup returns CDR1 LNHDA and CDR2 SQIVND (reference sequence). CDR3 length: 14 amino acids. With respect to this clone: Its matching antigen is unknown.

The sequence was obtained from an adult in good health. The specimen comprised peripheral blood, sampled on day 0 of AZD1222 vaccination. The V call is TRBV19, the J call TRBJ1-2, with 7 bases identical to TRBD1. In DNA, the CDR3 is TGTGCCAGTAAGGAAGGGGGCGCGAACTATGGCTACACCTTC. It encodes CASKEGGANYGYTF.